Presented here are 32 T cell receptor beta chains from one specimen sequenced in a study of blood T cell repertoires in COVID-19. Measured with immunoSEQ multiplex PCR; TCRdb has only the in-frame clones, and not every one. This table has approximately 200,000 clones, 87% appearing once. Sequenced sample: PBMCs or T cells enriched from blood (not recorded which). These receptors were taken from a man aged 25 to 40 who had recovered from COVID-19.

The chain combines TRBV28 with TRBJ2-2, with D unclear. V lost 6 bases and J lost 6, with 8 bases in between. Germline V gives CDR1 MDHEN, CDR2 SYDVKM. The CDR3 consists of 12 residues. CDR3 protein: CASRTPSGELFF. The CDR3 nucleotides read TGTGCCAGCAGAACACCTTCCGGGGAGCTGTTTTTT.

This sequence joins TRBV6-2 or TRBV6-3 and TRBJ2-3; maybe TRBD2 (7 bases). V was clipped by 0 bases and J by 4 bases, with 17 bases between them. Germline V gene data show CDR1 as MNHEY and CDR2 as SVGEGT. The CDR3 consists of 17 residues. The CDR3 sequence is CASSYSKRGGVADTQYF. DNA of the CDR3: TGTGCCAGCAGTTACTCGAAGAGAGGGGGGGTCGCAGATACGCAGTATTTT.

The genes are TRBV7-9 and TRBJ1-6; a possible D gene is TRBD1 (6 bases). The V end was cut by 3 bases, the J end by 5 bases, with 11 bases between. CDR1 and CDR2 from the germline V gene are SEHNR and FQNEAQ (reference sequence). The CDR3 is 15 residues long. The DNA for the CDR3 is TGTGCCAGCAGCTTCGGGGGGGCAAATAATTCACCCCTCCACTTT. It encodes CASSFGGANNSPLHF.

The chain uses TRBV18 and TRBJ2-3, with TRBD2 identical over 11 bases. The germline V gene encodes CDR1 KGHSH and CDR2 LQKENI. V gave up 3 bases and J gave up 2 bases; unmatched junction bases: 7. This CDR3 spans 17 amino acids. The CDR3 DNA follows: TGTGCCAGCTCACCTAGACTAGCGGGAACCCTCACAGATACGCAGTATTTT. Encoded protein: CASSPRLAGTLTDTQYF.

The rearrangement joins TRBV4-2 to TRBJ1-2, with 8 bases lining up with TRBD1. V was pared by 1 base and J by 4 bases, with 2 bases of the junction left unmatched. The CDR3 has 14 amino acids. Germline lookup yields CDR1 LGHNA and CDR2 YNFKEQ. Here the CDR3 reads CASSQGTGSYGYTF. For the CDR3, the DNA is TGTGCCAGCAGCCAAGGGACAGGGAGCTATGGCTACACCTTC.

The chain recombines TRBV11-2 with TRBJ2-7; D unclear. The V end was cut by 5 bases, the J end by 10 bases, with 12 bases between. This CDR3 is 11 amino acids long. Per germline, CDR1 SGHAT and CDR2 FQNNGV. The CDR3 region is CASSQTGFQYF. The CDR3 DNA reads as TGTGCCAGCAGCCAAACCGGGTTCCAGTACTTC.

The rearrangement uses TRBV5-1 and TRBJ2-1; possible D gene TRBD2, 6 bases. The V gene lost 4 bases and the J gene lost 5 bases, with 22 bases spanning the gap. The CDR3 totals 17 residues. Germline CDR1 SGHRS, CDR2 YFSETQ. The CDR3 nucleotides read TGCGCCAGCAGCGTAGACAGATACCGGACTACAAACAATGAGCAGTTCTTC. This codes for CASSVDRYRTTNNEQFF.

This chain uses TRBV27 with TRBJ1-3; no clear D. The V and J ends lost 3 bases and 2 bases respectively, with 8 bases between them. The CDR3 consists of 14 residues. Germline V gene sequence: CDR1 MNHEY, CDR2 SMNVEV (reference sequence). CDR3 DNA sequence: TGTGCCAGCAGTTTTGGAGGTGCTGGAAACACCATATATTTT. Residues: CASSFGGAGNTIYF.

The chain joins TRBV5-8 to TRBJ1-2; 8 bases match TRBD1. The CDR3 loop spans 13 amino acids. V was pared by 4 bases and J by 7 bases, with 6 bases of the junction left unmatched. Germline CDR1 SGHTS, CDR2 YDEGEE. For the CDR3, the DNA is TGTGCCAGCAGCGCAAGGACAGGGACTGGCTACACCTTC. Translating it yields CASSARTGTGYTF.

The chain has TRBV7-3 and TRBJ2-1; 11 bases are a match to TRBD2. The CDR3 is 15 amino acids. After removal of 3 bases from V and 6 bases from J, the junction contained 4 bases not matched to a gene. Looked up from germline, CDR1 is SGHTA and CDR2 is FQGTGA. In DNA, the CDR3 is TGTGCCAGCAGCTTGGGAGGGACTAGCGGCAATGAGCAGTTCTTC. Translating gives CASSLGGTSGNEQFF.

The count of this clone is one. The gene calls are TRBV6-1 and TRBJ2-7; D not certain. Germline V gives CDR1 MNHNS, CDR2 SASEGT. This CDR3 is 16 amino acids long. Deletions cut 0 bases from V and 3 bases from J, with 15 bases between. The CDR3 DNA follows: TGTGCCAGCAGTGAAGCTATGTCTAGAAGGAGCTACGAGCAGTACTTC. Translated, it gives CASSEAMSRRSYEQYF.

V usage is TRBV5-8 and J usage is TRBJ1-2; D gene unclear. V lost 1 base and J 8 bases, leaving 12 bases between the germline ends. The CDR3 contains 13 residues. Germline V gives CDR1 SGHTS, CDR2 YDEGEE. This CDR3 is CASSLTAEGGYTF. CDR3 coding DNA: TGTGCCAGCAGCTTGACAGCGGAGGGAGGCTACACCTTC.

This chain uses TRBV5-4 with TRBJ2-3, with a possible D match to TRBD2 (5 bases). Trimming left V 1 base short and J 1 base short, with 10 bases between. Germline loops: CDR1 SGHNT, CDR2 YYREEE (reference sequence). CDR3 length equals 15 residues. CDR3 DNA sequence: TGTGCCAGCAGCTTGCGTCGGGGAGGCACAGATACGCAGTATTTT. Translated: CASSLRRGGTDTQYF.

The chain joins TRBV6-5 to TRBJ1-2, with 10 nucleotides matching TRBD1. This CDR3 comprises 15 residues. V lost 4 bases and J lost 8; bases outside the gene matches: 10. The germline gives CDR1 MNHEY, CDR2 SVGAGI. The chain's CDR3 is CASSSTGTGERGYTF. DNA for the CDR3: TGTGCCAGCAGTTCAACCGGGACAGGGGAGAGGGGCTACACCTTC.

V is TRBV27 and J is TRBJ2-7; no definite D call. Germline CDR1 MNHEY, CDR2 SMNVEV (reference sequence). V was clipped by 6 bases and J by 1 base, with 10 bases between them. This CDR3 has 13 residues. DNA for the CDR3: TGTGCCAGCAGGTTAGGGCTTTCCTACGAGCAGTACTTC. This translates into CASRLGLSYEQYF.

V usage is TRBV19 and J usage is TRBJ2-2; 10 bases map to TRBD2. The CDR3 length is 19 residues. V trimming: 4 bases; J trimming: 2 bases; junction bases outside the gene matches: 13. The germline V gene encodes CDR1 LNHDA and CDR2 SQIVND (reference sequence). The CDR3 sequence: CASSTRTRLAGGNTGELFF. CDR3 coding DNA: TGTGCCAGTAGTACGCGAACCAGACTAGCGGGTGGAAACACCGGGGAGCTGTTTTTT.

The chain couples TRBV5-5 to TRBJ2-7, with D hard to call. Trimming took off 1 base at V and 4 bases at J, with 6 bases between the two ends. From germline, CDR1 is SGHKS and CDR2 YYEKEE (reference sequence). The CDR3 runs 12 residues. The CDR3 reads CASSLSQYEQYF. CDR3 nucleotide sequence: TGTGCCAGCAGCTTGTCGCAGTACGAGCAGTACTTC.

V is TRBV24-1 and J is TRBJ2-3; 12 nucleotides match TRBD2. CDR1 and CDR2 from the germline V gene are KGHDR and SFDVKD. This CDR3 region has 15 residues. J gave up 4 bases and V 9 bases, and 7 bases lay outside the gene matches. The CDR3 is CATEASGGAPDTQYF. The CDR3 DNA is TGTGCCACCGAAGCTAGCGGGGGGGCACCAGATACGCAGTATTTT.

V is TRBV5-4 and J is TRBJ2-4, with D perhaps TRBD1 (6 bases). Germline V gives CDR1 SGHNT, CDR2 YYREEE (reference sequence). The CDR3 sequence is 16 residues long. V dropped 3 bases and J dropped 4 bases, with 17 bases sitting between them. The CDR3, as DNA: TGTGCCAGCAGCTATTCGGTAGGGGGTCTAAAAAACATTCAGTACTTC. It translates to CASSYSVGGLKNIQYF.

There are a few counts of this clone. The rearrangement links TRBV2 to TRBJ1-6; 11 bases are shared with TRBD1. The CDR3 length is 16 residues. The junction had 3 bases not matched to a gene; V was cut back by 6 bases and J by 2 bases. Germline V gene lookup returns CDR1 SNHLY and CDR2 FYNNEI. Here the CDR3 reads CASRGQGAAYNSPLHF. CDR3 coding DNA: TGTGCCAGCAGAGGACAGGGGGCAGCCTATAATTCACCCCTCCACTTT.

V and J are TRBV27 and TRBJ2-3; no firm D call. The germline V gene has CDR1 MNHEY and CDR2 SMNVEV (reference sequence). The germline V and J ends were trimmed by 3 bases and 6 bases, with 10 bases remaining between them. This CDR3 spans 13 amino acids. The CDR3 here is CASSFLERDTQYF. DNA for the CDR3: TGTGCCAGCAGTTTTCTGGAGAGGGATACGCAGTATTTT.

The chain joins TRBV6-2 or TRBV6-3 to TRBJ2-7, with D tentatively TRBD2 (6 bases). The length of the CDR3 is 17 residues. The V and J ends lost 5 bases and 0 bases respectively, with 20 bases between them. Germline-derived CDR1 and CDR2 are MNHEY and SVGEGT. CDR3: CASSGPGPGLYSYEQYF. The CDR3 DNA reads TGTGCCAGCAGTGGACCGGGACCGGGACTTTACTCCTACGAGCAGTACTTC.

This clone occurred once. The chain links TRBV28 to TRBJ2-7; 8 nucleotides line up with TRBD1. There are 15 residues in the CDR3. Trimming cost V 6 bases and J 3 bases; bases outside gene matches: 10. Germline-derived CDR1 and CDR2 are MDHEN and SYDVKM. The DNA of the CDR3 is TGTGCCAGCAGGCAACCGGGACAGGACCACTACGAGCAGTACTTC. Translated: CASRQPGQDHYEQYF.

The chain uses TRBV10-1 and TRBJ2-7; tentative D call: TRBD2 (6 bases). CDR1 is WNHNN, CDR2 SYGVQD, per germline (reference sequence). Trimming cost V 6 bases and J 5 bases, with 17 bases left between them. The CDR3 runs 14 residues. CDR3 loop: CASRSGPPANEQYF. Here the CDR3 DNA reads TGCGCCAGCAGAAGCGGGCCTCCCGCCAACGAGCAGTACTTC.

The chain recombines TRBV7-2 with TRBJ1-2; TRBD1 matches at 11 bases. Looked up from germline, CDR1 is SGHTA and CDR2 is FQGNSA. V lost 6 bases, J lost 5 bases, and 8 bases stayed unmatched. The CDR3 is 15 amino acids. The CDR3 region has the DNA TGTGCCAGCAGAGCTCGGGACAGGGGGTTTTATGGCTACACCTTC. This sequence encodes CASRARDRGFYGYTF.

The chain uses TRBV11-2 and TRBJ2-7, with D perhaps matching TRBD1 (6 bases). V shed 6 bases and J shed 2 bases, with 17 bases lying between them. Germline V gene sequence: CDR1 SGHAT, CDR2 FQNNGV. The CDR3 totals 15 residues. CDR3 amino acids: CASREGGTPPYEQYF. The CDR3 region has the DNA TGTGCCAGCAGAGAAGGTGGGACACCGCCCTACGAGCAGTACTTC.

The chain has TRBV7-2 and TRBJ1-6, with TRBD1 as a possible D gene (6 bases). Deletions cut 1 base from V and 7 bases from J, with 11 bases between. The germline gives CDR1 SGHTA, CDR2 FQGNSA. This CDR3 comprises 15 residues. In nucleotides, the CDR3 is TGTGCCAGCAGCTTAGAAGGGACAAACAATTCACCCCTCCACTTT. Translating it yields CASSLEGTNNSPLHF.

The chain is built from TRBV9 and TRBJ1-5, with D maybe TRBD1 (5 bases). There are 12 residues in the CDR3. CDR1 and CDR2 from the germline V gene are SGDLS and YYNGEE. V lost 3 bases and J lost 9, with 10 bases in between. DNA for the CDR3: TGTGCCAGCAGCGCGGACATTGGGCCCCAGCATTTT. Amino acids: CASSADIGPQHF.

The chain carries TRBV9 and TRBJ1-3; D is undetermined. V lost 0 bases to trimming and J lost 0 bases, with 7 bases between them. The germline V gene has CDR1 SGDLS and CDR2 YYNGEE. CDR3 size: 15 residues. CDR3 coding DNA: TGTGCCAGCAGCGTAGACTTAAGCTCTGGAAACACCATATATTTT. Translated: CASSVDLSSGNTIYF.

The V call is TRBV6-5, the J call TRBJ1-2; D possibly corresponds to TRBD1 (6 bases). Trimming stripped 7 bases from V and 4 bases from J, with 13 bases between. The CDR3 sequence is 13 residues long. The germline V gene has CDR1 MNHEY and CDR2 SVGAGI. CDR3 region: CASTRGGGYGYTF. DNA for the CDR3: TGTGCCAGCACTAGGGGGGGAGGCTATGGCTACACCTTC.

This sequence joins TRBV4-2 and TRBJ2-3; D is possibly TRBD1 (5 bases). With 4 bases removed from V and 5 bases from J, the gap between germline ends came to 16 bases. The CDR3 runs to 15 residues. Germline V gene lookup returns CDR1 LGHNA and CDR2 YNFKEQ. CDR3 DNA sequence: TGTGCCAGCAGCCTTGGACAAGAGGTGGGAGATACGCAGTATTTT. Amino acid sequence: CASSLGQEVGDTQYF.

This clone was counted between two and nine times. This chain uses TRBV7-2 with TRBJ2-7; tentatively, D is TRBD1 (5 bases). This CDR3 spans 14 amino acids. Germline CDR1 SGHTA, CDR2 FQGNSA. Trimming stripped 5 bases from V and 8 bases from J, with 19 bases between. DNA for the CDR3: TGTGCCAGCAGCCCCGCGATAGACAGAGCCCAGCAGTACTTC. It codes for CASSPAIDRAQQYF. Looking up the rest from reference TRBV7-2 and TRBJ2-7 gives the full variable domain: GAGVSQSPSNKVTEKGKDVELRCDPISGHTALYWYRQSLGQGLEFLIYFQGNSAPDKSGLPSDRFSAERTGGSVSTLTIQRTQQEDSAVYLCASSPAIDRAQQYFGPGTRLTVT.